One sample yielded the 7 T cell receptor beta chains listed below, sequenced in a study of shared clonotypes between healthy human individuals. TCRdb's table, derived via immunoSEQ multiplex PCR, lists solely in-frame clones and lacks some. The table has under 600,000 clones, approximately 94% seen once. The material sequenced was naive CD4+ T cells sorted from blood. Subset indicated: CD45RA+ positively selected. All receptors come from a woman between 25 and 40 years old in good health.

This rearrangement joins TRBV6-6 to TRBJ2-7; TRBD1 agrees at 7 bases. With 3 bases clipped from V and 5 bases from J, the junction kept 7 bases outside the gene matches. Germline CDR1 and CDR2: MNHNY and SVGAGI (reference sequence). The CDR3 has 14 residues. The chain's CDR3 is CASSYGRGNHEQYF. The CDR3 nucleotides are TGTGCCAGCAGTTATGGCAGGGGGAATCACGAGCAGTACTTC.

The gene calls are TRBV19 and TRBJ2-6; 7 nucleotides match TRBD2. Germline values: CDR1 LNHDA, CDR2 SQIVND (reference sequence). The CDR3 totals 18 residues. The trim removed 8 bases at V and 1 base at J, leaving 14 bases unmatched. The CDR3 loop is CASARLRGGLSGANVLTF. CDR3 DNA sequence: TGTGCCAGTGCTCGGCTGCGGGGAGGGTTATCTGGGGCCAACGTCCTGACTTTC.

This chain uses TRBV19 with TRBJ2-7, with TRBD2 matching 14 bases. The V gene's germline CDR1 is LNHDA and CDR2 SQIVND (reference sequence). The junction had 4 bases not matched to a gene; V was cut back by 3 bases and J by 6 bases. This CDR3 is 15 amino acids long. The CDR3 here is CASSIPGLAGVEQYF. The CDR3 DNA reads TGTGCCAGTAGTATCCCGGGACTAGCGGGAGTCGAGCAGTACTTC.

This chain joins TRBV19 and TRBJ1-1; 10 nucleotides agree with TRBD1. Germline lookup yields CDR1 LNHDA and CDR2 SQIVND (reference sequence). The ends lost 5 bases at V and 3 bases at J; junction bases unmatched: 9. CDR3 length equals 16 residues. The CDR3 DNA is TGTGCCAGTAGTCCTAACGGACAGGGGGGACACACTGAAGCTTTCTTT. The encoded protein is CASSPNGQGGHTEAFF.

The rearrangement joins TRBV16 to TRBJ1-1; 9 bases are a match to TRBD1. The ends lost 4 bases at V and 0 bases at J; junction bases unmatched: 15. This CDR3 has 19 residues. CDR1 is KGHSY and CDR2 is FQNENV in the germline V gene. CDR3 nucleotide sequence: TGTGCCAGCAGCCCAACAACCCGACAGGGGGGCCTCATGAACACTGAAGCTTTCTTT. Residues: CASSPTTRQGGLMNTEAFF.

The CDR3 DNA reads TGTGCCAGCAGTTCGATCCGGGGCCCCGGGCGAACTGAAGCTTTCTTT. It translates to CASSSIRGPGRTEAFF. The chain links TRBV28 to TRBJ1-1; D is possibly TRBD1 (5 bases). Germline values: CDR1 MDHEN, CDR2 SYDVKM. CDR3 length: 16 residues. V was clipped by 4 bases and J by 5 bases, with 20 bases between them.

This rearrangement joins TRBV2 to TRBJ1-2; possibly TRBD1 for D (6 bases). CDR1 SNHLY and CDR2 FYNNEI come from the germline V gene. This CDR3 is built from 13 residues. Deletions cut 7 bases from V and 8 bases from J, with 17 bases between. In nucleotides, the CDR3 is TGTGCCAGCAAGAGGGGGGAAGGCTGGGGCTACACCTTC. This gives the protein CASKRGEGWGYTF.